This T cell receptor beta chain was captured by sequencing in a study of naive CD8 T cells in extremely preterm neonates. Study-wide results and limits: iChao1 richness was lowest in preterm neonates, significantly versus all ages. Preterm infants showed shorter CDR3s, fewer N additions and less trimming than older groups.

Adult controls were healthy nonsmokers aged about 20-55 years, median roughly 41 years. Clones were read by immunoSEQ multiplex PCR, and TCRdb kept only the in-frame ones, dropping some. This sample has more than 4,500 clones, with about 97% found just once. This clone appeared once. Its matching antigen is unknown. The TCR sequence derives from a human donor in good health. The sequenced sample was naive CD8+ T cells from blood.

The CDR3 loop reads CASSIDGEDRGYTF. In DNA, the CDR3 is TGTGCCAGTAGTATAGATGGGGAGGATAGAGGCTACACCTTC. The chain combines TRBV19 with TRBJ1-2, with no clear D. The germline CDR1 and CDR2 sequences are LNHDA and SQIVND (reference sequence). CDR3 length: 14 amino acids. V lost 0 bases and J lost 8, with 13 bases in between. The full variable domain, in which reference TRBV19 and TRBJ1-2 provide the parts outside the CDR3, is DGGITQSPKYLFRKEGQNVTLSCEQNLNHDAMYWYRQDPGQGLRLIYYSQIVNDFQKGDIAEGYSVSREKKESFPLTVTSAQKNPTAFYLCASSIDGEDRGYTFGSGTRLTVV.